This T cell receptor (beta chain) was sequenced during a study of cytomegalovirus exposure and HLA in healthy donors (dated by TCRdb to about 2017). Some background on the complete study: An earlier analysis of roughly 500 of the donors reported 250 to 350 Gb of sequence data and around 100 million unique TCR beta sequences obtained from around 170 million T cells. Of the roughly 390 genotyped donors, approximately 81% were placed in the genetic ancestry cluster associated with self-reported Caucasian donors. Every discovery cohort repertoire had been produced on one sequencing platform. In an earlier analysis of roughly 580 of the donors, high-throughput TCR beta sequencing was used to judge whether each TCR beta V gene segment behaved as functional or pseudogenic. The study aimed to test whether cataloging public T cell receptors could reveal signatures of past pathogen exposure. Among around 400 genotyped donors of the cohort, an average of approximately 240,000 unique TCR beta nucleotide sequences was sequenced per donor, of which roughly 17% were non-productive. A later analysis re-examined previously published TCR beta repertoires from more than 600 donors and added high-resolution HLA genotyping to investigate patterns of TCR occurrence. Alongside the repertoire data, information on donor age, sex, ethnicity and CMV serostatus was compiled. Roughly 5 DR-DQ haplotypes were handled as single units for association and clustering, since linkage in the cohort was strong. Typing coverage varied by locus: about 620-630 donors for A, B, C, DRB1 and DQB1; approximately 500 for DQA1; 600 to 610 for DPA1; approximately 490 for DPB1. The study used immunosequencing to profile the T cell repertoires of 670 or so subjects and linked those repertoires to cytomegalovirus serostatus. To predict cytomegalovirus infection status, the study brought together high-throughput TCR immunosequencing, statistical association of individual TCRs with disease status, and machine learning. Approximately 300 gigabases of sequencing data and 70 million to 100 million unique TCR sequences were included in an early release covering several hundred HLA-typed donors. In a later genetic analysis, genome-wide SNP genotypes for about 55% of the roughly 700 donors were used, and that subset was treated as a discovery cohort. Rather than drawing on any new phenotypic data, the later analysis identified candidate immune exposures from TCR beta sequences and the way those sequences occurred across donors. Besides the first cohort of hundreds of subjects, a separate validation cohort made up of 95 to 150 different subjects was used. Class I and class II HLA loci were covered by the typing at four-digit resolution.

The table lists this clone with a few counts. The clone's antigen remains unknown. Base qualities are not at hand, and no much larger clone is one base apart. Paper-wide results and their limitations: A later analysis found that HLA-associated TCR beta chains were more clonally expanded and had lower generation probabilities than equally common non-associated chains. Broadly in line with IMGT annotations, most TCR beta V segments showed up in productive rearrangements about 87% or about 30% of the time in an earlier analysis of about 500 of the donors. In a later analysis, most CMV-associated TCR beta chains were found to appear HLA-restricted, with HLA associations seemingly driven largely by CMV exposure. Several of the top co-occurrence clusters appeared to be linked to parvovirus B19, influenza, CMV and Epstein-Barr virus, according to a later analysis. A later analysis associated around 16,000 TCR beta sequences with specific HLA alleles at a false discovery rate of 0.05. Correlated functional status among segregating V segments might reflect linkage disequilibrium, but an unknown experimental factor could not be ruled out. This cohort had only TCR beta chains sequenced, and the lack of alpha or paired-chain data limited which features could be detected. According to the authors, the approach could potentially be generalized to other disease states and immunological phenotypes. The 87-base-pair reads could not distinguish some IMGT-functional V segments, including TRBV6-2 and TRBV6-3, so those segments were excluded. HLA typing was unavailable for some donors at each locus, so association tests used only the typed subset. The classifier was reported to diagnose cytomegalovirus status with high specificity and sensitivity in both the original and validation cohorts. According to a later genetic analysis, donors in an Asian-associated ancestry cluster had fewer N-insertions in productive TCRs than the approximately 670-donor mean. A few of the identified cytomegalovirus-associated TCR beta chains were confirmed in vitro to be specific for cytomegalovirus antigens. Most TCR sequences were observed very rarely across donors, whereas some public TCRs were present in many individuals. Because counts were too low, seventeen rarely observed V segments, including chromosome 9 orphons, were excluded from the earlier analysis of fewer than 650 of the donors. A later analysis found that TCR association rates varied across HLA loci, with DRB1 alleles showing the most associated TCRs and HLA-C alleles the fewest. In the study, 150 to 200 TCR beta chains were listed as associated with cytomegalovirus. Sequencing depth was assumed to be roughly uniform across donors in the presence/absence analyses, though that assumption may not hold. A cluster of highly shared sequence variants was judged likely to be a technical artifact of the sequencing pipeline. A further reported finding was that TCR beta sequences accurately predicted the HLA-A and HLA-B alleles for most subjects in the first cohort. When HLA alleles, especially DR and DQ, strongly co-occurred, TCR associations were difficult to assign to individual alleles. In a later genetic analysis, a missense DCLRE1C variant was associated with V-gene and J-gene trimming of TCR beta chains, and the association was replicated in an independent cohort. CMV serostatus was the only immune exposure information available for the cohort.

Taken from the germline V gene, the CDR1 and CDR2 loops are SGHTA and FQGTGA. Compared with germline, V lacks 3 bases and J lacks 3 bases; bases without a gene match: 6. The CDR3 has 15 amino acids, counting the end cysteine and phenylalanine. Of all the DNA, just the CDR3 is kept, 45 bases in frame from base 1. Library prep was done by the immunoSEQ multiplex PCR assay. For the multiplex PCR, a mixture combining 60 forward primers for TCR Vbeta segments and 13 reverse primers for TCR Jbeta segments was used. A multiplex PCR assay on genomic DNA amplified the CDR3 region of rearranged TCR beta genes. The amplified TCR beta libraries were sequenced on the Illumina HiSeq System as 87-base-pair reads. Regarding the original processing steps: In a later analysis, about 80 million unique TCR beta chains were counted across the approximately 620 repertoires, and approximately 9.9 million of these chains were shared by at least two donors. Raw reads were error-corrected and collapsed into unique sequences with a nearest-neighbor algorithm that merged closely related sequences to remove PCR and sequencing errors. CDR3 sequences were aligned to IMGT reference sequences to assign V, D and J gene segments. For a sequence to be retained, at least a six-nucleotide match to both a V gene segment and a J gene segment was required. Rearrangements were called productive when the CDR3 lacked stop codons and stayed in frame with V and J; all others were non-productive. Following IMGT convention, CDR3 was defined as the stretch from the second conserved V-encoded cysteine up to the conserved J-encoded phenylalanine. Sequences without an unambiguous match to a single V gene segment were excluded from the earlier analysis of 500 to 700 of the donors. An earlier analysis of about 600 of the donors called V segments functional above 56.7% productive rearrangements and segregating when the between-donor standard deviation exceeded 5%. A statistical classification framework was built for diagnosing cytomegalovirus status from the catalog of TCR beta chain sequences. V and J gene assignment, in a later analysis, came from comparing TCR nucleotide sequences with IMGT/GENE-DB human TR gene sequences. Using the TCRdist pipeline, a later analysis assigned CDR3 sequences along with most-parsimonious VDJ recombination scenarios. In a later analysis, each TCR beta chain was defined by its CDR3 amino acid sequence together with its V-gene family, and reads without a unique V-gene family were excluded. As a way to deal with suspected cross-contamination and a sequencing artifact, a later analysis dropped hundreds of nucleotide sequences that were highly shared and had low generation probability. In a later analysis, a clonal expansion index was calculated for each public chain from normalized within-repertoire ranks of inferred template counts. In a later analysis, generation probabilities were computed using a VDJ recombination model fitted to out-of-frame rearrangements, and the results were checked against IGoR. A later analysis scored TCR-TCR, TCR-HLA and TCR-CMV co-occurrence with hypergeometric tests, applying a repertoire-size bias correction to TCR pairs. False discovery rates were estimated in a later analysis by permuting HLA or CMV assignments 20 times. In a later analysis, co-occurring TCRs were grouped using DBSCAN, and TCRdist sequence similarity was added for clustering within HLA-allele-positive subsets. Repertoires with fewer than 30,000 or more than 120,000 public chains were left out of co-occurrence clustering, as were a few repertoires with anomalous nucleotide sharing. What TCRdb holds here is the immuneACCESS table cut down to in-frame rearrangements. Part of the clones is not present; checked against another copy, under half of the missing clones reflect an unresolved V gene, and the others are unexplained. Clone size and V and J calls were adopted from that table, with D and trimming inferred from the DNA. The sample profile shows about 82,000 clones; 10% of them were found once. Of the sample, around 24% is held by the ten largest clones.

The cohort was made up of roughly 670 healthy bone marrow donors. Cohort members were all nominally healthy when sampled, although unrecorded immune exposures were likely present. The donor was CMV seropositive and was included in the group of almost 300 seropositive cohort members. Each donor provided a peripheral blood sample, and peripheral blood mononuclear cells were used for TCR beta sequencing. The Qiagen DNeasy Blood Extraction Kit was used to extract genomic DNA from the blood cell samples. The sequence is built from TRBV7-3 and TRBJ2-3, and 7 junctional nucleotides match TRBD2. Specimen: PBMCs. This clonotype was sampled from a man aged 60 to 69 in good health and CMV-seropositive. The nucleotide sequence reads TGTGCCAGCAGCTTTCCCGCGGGGGAGACAGATACGCAGTATTTT. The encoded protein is CASSFPAGETDTQYF.